Reported below is one T cell receptor (beta chain). Produced via immunoSEQ multiplex PCR; TCRdb's table is partial and in-frame only. The table has 95,000 to 150,000 clones, 85% to 95% seen once. CDR1 and CDR2 from the germline V gene are MDHEN and SYDVKM. The CDR3 spans 10 residues. V lost 4 bases and J 5 bases, leaving 3 bases between the germline ends. This sample stems from a study of T cell changes during pregnancy in multiple sclerosis. This TCR was sampled from a female donor with multiple sclerosis, enrolled in a pregnancy study. V is TRBV28 and J is TRBJ2-7; D gene unclear. The specimen was peripheral blood, collected before pregnancy. CDR3 sequence reads: CASSSNEQYF. CDR3 bases: TGTGCCAGCAGTTCTAACGAGCAGTACTTC.